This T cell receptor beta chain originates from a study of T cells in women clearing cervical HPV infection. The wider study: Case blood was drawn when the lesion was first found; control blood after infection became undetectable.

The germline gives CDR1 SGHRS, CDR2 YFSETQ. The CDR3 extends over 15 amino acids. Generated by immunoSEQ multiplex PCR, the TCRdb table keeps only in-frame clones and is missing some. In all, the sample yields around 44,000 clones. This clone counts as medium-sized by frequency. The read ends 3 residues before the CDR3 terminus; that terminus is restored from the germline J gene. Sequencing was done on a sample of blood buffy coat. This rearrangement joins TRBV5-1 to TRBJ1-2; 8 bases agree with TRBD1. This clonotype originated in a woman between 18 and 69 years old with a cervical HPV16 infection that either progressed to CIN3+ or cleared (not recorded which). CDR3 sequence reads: CASSSQDRAREGYTF. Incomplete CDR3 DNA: TGCGCCAGCAGCTCGCAGGACAGGGCAAGGGAGGGC. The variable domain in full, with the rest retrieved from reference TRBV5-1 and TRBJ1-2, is KAGVTQTPRYLIKTRGQQVTLSCSPISGHRSVSWYQQTPGQGLQFLFEYFSETQRNKGNFPGRFSGRQFSNSRSEMNVSTLELGDSALYLCASSSQDRAREGYTFGSGTRLTVV.